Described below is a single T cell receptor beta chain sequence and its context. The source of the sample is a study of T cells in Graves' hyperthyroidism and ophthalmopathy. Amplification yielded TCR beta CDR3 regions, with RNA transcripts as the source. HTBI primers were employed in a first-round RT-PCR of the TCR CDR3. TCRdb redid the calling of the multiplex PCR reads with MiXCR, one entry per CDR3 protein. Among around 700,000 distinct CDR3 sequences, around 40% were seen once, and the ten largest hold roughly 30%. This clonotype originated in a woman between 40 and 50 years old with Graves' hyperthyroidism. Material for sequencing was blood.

The chain's CDR3 is CATSREGGNFYNEQFF. In DNA, the CDR3 is TGTGCCACCAGCAGAGAGGGGGGAAACTTCTACAATGAGCAGTTCTTC. V is TRBV15 and J is TRBJ2-1; a possible D gene is TRBD2 (6 bases). Trimming stripped 0 bases from V and 3 bases from J, with 12 bases between. The CDR3 is made up of 16 amino acids. Germline CDR1 reads LNHNV; CDR2 reads YYDKDF (reference sequence).